This T cell receptor beta chain was retrieved from a study of human T cells and chemical hapten exposure. Overall study context: Diphenylcyclopropenone, dosed weekly to the scalp, was given to patients throughout the roughly 24-week study. Minor pooled library volume differences mainly drove per-sample TCR yield variation. General study points: With regard to DPC sensitization, TCRs above 1 in 1000 frequency did not change.

The CDR3 is 13 residues long. V lost 2 bases and J lost 6, with 10 bases in between. This clonotype has only a few counts. The antigen is not known. It was the library that attached unique molecular identifiers to individual cDNA molecules. MiXCR, run by TCRdb on the RACE reads, gives a single entry per CDR3 protein. This table has 200,000 to 300,000 distinct CDR3 sequences, 7.5% to 10% appearing once. Time point described: pre-sensitization, week 0. This sample's treatment: therapeutic diphenylcyclopropenone sensitization with weekly scalp DPC. The TCR originated in a woman aged 40 to 49 with alopecia areata. Some clones in this sample may be carry-over from other donors' samples. V gene TRBV12-3 or TRBV12-4 combines with J gene TRBJ1-2; D not resolved. Sequencing was performed on whole blood, taken in connection with sensitization to the hapten diphenylcyclopropenone (DPC). In DNA form, the CDR3 reads TGTGCCAGCAGTTTATGGGGTTCTAATGGCTACACCTTC. Its protein product is CASSLWGSNGYTF.